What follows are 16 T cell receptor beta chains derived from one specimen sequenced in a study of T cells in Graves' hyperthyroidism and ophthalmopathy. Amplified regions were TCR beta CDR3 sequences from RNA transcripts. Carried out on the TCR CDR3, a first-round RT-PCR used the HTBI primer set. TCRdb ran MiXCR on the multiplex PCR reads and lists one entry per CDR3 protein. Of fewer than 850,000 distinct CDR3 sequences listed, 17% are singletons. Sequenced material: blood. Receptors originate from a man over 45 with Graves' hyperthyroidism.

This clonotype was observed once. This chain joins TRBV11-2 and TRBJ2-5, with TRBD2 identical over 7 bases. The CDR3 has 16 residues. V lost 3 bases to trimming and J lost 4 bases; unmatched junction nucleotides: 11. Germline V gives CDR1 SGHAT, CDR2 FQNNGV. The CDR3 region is CASSFPIRGSRETQYF. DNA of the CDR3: TGTGCCAGCAGCTTCCCCATTCGCGGGAGTAGAGAGACCCAGTACTTC.

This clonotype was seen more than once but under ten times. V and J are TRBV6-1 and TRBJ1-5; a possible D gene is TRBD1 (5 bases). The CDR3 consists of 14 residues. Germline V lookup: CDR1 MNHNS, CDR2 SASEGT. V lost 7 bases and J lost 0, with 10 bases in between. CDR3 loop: CASNKQASNQPQHF. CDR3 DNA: TGTGCCAGCAACAAACAGGCTAGCAATCAGCCCCAGCATTTT.

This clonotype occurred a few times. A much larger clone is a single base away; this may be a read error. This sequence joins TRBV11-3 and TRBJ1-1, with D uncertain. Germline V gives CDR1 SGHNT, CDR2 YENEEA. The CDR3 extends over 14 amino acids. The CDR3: CASSLNGANTEASF. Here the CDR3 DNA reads TGTGCCAGCAGCTTAAATGGAGCGAACACTGAAGCTTCCTTT.

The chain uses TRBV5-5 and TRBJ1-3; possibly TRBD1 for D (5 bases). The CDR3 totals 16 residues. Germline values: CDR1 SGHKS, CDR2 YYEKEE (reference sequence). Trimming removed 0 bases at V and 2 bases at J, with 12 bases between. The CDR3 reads CASSLAGGLTGNTIYF. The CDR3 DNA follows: TGTGCCAGCAGCTTGGCGGGGGGTTTGACTGGAAACACCATATATTTT.

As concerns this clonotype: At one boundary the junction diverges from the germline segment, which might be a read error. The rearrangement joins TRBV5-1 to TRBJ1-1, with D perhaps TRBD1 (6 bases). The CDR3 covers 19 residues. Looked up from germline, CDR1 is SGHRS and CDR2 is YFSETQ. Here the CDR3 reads CASSFFSPLEGSRDTETFF. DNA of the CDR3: TGCGCCAGCAGCTTCTTTTCGCCGTTGGAGGGGAGTAGGGACACTGAAACTTTCTTT.

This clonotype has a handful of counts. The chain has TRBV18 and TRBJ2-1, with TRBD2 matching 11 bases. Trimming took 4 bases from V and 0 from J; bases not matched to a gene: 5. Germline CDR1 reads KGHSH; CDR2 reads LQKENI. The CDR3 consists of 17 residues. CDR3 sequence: CASSLRLAGSSYNEQFF. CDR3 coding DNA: TGTGCCAGCTCACTCCGACTAGCGGGAAGCTCCTACAATGAGCAGTTCTTC.

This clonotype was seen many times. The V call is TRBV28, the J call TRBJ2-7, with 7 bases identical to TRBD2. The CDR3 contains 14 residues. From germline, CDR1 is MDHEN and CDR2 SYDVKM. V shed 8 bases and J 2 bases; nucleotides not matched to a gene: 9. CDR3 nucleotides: TGTGCCAGCTATGGGGGGGTCCGGACCTACGAGCAGTACTTC. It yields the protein CASYGGVRTYEQYF.

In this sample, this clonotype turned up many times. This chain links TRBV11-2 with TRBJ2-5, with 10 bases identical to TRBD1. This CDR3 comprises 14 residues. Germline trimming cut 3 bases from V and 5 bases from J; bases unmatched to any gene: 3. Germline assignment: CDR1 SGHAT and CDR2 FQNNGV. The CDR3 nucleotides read TGTGCCAGCAGCTTCGGGACAGGGGACGAGACCCAGTACTTC. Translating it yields CASSFGTGDETQYF.

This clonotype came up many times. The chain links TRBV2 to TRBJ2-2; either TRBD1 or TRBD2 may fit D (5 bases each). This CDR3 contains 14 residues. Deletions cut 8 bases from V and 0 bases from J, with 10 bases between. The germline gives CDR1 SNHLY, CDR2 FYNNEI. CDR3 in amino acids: CASRDAANTGELFF. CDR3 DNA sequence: TGTGCCAGCCGGGACGCCGCGAACACCGGGGAGCTGTTTTTT.

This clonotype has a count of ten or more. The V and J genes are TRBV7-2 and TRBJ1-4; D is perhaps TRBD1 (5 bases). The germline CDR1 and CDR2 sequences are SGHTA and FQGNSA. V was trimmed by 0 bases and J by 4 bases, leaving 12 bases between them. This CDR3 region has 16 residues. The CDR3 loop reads CASSLAPTAFNEKLFF. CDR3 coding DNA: TGTGCCAGCAGCTTAGCCCCGACAGCCTTTAATGAAAAACTGTTTTTT.

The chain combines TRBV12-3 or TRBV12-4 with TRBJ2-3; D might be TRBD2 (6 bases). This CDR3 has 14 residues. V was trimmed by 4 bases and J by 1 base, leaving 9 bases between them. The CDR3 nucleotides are TGTGCCAGCAGTTGGGGGGAGGGCACAGATACGCAGTATTTT. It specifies CASSWGEGTDTQYF.

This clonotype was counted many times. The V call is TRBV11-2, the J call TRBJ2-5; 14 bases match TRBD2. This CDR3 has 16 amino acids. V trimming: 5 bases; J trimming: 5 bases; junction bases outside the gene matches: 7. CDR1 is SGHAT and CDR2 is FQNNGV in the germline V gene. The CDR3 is CASSLRLAGGQETQYF. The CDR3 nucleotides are TGTGCCAGCAGCCTACGACTAGCGGGAGGGCAGGAGACCCAGTACTTC.

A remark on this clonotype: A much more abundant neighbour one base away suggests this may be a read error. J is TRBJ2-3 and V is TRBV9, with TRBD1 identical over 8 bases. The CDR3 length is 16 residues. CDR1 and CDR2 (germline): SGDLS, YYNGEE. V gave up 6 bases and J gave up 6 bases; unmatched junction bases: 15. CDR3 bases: TGTGCCAGCACCACCTCGCCGCCAGGGGGCGCGGATACGCAGTATTTT. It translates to CASTTSPPGGADTQYF.

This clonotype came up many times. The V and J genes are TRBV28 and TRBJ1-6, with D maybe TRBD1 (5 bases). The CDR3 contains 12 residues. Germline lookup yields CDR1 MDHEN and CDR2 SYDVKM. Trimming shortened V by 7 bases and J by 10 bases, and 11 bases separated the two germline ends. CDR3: CASTGGGSPLHF. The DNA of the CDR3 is TGTGCCAGCACCGGGGGAGGATCACCCCTCCACTTT.

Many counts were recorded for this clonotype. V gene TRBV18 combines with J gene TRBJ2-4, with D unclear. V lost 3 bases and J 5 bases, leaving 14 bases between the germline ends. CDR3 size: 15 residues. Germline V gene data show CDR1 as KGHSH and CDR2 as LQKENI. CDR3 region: CASSPSRMVQNIQYF. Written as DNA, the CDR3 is TGTGCCAGCTCACCGAGTAGGATGGTCCAAAACATTCAGTACTTC.

CDR3 nucleotides: TGTGCCAGCAGTTCGCCCCTCACTAGCGGGAGGGCAAATGAGCAGTTCTTC. This gives the protein CASSSPLTSGRANEQFF. The J gene is TRBJ2-1, the V gene TRBV27, with 13 bases matching TRBD2. From germline, CDR1 is MNHEY and CDR2 SMNVEV (reference sequence). Trimming took 4 bases from V and 7 from J; bases not matched to a gene: 10. The CDR3 is 17 residues long.